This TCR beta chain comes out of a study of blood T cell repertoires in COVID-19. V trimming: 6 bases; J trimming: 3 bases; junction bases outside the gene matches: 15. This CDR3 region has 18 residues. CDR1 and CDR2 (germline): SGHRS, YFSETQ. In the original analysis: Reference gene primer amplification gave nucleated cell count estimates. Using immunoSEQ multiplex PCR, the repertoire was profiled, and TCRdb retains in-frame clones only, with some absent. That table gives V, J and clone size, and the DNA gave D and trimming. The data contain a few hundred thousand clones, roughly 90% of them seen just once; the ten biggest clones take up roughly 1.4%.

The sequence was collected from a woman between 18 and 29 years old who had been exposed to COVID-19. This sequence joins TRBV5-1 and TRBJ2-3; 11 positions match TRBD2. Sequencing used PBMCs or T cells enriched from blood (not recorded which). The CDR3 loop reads CASTHRAPLAGVTDTQYF. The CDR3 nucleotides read TGCGCCAGCACCCACCGAGCCCCACTAGCGGGAGTAACAGATACGCAGTATTTT.